The T cell receptor (beta chain) under discussion was sequenced for a study of breast tumors, draining lymph nodes, adjacent tissues. Study observations and caveats: Compared with lymph nodes, tumors were less diverse; compared with nontumor tissue, more. Compared with basal-like, luminal-like tumors shared significantly more repertoire with nontumor tissue.

The length of the CDR3 is 8 residues. Using its own MiXCR run on the multiplex PCR reads, TCRdb lists one record per CDR3 protein. Of 200,000 or so distinct CDR3 sequences listed, roughly 29% were seen once; the top ten hold 4% to 4.5%. Samples came from axillary lymph nodes draining the breast cancer. Details on this clonotype: Its antigen is unknown. At one end, the junction sequence differs from germline, possibly due to a read error.

V gene TRBV12-3 or TRBV12-4 combines with J gene TRBJ1-5, with D uncertain. Sequencing input: axillary lymph node tissue. The sequence was collected from a female donor with breast cancer. Some clones in this sample may be carry-over from other donors' samples. The DNA of the CDR3 is TGTGCCAGCAGCCCCCGGCGGTTT. Translated: CASSPRRF.